One TCR beta chain is described in this entry. Its antigen is not identified. These data are taken from a study of T-cell reconstitution after alpha-beta-depleted transplantation in children. Study conclusions and caveats: Expanded graft clones, several hundred of them, were reportedly the source of alpha-beta T cells about two months after transplant. Elevated TCRbeta diversity at day 60 was traced, in some patients, to surviving recipient T cells and thymic progenitors. Newly produced T cells mostly accounted for T-cell counts and diversity one year post-transplant.

Using unique molecular identifiers, the investigators prepared the TCRbeta library. From the PCR reads, TCRdb called clonotypes with MiXCR, one entry per CDR3 protein. Of around 100,000 distinct CDR3 sequences in the sample, 6% are singletons; the top ten hold about 6%. The TCR comes from a female patient aged 2-9 years who had a stem cell transplant for Fanconi anemia, so the T cells may come from the graft donor. The input for sequencing was PBMCs, mostly from graft donor cells, taken 60 days after TCRalphabeta/CD19-depleted stem cell transplant.

CDR3 in DNA: TGTGCCAGCACCCACCCGCCAGGGGCGACGAACACTGAAGCTTTCTTT. Translation gives CASTHPPGATNTEAFF. The chain recombines TRBV6-5 with TRBJ1-1; D possibly corresponds to TRBD1 (6 bases). Trimming left V 7 bases short and J 1 base short, with 19 bases between. The CDR3 has 16 amino acids. CDR1 and CDR2 from the germline V gene are MNHEY and SVGAGI.